The TCR beta chain described here comes from a study of T cells after yellow fever vaccination. Turning to the study itself: When fractions had low cell numbers, they were prepared with SMART-Seq v4 Ultra Low Input.

As for this clonotype: Its target is unknown.

Overall study findings and caveats: The study noted that FACS-sorted repertoires could contain abundant clonotypes contaminating from the bulk population. CD4 and CD8 compartments shared a small share of clonotypes.

As TCR cDNA was made by 5'RACE template switching, a universal primer site and UMIs were added. TCRdb used MiXCR to reprocess the 5' RACE reads, holding one entry per CDR3 protein. The sample includes some 500,000 distinct CDR3 sequences, approximately 13% of them seen just once. This sequence originates from a man aged 30-40 years who received the YFV17D yellow fever vaccine. Sequences were derived from PBMCs, sampled on the day of the yellow fever booster vaccination.

This CDR3 reads CASSFSGGLQFF. CDR3 in DNA: TGTGCCAGCAGCTTCAGTGGCGGGTTGCAGTTCTTC. This rearrangement joins TRBV7-3 to TRBJ2-1; D might be TRBD2 (5 bases). V shed 3 bases and J shed 12 bases, with 12 bases lying between them. Germline V lookup: CDR1 SGHTA, CDR2 FQGTGA. This CDR3 spans 12 amino acids.